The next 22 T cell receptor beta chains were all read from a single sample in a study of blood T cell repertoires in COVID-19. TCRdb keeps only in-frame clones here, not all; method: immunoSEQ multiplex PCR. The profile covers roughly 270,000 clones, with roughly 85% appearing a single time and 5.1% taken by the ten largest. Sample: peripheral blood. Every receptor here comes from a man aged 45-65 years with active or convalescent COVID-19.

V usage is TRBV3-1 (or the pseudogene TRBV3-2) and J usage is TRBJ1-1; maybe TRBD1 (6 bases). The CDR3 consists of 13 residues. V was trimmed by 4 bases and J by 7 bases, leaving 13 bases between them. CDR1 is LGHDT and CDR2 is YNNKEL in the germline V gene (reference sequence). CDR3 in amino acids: CASSRPGQNEAFF. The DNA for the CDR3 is TGTGCCAGCAGCCGACCCGGACAGAATGAAGCTTTCTTT.

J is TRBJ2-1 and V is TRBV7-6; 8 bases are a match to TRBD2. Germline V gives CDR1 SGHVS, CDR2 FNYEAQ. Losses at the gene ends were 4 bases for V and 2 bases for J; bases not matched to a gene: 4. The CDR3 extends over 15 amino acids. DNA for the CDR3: TGTGCCAGCAGCTATAGCGGGAACCCCTACAATGAGCAGTTCTTC. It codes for CASSYSGNPYNEQFF.

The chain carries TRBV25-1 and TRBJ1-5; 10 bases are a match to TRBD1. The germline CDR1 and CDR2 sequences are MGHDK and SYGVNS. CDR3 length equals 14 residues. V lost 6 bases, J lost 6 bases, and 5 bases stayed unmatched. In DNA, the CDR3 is TGTGCCAGCAGAGGGACAGGGGCGCGTCAGCCCCAGCATTTT. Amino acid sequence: CASRGTGARQPQHF.

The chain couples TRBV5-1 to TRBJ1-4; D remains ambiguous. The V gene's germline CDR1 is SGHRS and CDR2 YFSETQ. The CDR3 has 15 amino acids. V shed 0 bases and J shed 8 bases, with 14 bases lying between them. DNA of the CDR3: TGCGCCAGCAGCTTGGTCCCCGGGGTAGACGAAAAACTGTTTTTT. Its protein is CASSLVPGVDEKLFF.

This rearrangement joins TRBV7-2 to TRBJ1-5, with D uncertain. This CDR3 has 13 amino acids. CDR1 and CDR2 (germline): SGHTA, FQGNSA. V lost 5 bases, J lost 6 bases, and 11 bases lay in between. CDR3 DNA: TGTGCCAGCAGCGCATGGCCTGGTCAGCCCCAGCATTTT. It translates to CASSAWPGQPQHF.

The DNA for the CDR3 is TGCGCCAGCAGCTCCAGGGGCGACGAGCAGTACTTC. It translates to CASSSRGDEQYF. The chain employs TRBV5-1 and TRBJ2-7; D possibly corresponds to TRBD1 (6 bases). Germline loops: CDR1 SGHRS, CDR2 YFSETQ. Deletions cut 3 bases from V and 5 bases from J, with 9 bases between. The CDR3 loop spans 12 amino acids.

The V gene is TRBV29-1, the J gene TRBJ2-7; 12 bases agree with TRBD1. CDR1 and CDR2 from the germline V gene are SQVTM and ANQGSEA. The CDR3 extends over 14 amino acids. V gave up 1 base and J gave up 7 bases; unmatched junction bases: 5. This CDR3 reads CSVEGGTGGREQYF. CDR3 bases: TGCAGCGTTGAAGGCGGGACAGGGGGCAGAGAGCAGTACTTC.

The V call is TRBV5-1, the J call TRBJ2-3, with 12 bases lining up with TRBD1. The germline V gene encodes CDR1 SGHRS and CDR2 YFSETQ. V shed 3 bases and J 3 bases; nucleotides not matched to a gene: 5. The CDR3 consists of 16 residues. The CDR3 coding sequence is TGCGCCAGCAGCTCGGGACAGGGGGCTCGGACAGATACGCAGTATTTT. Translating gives CASSSGQGARTDTQYF.

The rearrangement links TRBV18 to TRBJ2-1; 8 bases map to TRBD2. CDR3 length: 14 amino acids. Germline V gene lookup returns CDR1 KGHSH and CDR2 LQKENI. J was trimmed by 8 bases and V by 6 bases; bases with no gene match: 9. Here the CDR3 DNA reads TGTGCCAGCTCCCGACAAGCGGGAGTCGATGAGCAGTTCTTC. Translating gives CASSRQAGVDEQFF.

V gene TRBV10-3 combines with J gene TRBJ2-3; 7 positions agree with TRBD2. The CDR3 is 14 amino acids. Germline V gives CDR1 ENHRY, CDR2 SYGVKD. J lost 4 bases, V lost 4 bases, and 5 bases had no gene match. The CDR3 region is CAISVGTTADTQYF. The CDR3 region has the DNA TGTGCCATCAGTGTGGGGACTACCGCAGATACGCAGTATTTT.

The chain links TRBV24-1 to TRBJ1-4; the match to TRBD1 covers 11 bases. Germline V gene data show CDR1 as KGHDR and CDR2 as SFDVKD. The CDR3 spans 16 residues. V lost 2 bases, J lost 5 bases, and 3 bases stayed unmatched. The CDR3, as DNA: TGTGCCACCAGTGATTCAGGACAGGGGGCGAATGAAAAACTGTTTTTT. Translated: CATSDSGQGANEKLFF.

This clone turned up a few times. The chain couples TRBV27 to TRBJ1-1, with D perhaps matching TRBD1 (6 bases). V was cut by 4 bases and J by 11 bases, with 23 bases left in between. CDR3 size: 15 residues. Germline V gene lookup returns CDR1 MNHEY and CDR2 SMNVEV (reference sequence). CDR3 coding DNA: TGTGCCAGCAGTTATGTGGCTGCGGGCACGAGGGGGGCTTTCTTT. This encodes CASSYVAAGTRGAFF.

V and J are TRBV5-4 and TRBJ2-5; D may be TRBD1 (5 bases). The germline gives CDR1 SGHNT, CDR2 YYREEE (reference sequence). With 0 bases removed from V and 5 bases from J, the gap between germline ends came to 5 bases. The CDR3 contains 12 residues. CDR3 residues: CASSLEGETQYF. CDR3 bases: TGTGCCAGCAGCTTGGAGGGGGAGACCCAGTACTTC. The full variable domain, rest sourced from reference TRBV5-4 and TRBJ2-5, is ETGVTQSPTHLIKTRGQQVTLRCSSQSGHNTVSWYQQALGQGPQFIFQYYREEENGRGNFPPRFSGLQFPNYSSELNVNALELDDSALYLCASSLEGETQYFGPGTRLLVL.

Written as DNA, the CDR3 is TGTGCCAGCTCACCATTCACAGGACAGGAGGGTCTGAACACTGAAGCTTTCTTT. Its protein product is CASSPFTGQEGLNTEAFF. The chain links TRBV18 to TRBJ1-1; 7 nucleotides agree with TRBD1. CDR1 and CDR2 (germline): KGHSH, LQKENI. The ends lost 2 bases at V and 0 bases at J; junction bases unmatched: 12. The CDR3 extends over 18 amino acids.

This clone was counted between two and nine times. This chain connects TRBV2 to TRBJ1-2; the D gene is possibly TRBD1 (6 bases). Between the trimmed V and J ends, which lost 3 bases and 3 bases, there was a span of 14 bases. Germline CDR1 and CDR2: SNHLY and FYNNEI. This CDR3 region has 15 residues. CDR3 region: CASSDGGAADYGYTF. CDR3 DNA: TGTGCCAGCAGTGATGGGGGGGCGGCCGACTATGGCTACACCTTC.

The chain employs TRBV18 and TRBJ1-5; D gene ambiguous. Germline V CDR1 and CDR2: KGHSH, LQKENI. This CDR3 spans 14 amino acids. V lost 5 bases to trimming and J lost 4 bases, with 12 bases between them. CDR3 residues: CASSSGSFNQPQHF. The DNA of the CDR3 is TGTGCCAGCTCATCGGGTAGTTTTAATCAGCCCCAGCATTTT.

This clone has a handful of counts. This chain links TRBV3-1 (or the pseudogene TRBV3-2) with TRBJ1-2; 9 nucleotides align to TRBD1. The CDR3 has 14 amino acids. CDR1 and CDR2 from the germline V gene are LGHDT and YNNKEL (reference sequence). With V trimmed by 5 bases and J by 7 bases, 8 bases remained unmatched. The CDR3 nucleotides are TGTGCCAGCAGCGAGGACAGGGGCCCTAGTGGCTACACCTTC. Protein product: CASSEDRGPSGYTF.

The DNA for the CDR3 is TGTGCCAGCAAGGTCGGGATCCGGGACACCGGGGAGCTGTTTTTT. Protein: CASKVGIRDTGELFF. The chain carries TRBV28 and TRBJ2-2; weak D call: TRBD2 (5 bases). V lost 7 bases to trimming and J lost 3 bases, with 15 bases between them. CDR3 length equals 15 residues. The germline V gene has CDR1 MDHEN and CDR2 SYDVKM.

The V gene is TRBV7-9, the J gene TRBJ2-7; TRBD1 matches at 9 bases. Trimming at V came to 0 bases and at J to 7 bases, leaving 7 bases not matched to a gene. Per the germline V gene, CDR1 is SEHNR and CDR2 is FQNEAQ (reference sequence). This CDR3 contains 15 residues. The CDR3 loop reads CASSLAGTGLGEQYF. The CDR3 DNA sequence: TGTGCCAGCAGCTTAGCCGGGACAGGGTTAGGAGAGCAGTACTTC.

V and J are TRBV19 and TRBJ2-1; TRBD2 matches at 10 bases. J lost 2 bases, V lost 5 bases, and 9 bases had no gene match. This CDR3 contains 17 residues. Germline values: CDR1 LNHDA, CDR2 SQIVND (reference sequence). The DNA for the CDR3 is TGTGCCAGTAGTCCTTCCGGACTAGCGGACGCCTACAATGAGCAGTTCTTC. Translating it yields CASSPSGLADAYNEQFF.

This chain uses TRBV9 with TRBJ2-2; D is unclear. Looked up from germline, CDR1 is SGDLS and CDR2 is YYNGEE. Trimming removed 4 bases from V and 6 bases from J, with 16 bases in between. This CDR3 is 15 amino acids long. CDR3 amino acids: CASSPRFYGAGELFF. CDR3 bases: TGTGCCAGCAGCCCCCGGTTCTATGGTGCCGGGGAGCTGTTTTTT.

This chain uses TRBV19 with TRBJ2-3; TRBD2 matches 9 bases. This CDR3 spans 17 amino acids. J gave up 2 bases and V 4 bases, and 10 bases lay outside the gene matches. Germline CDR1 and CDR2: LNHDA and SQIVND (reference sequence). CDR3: CASSRTSSGTLTDTQYF. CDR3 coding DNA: TGTGCCAGTAGTAGGACCTCTAGCGGGACCCTCACAGATACGCAGTATTTT.